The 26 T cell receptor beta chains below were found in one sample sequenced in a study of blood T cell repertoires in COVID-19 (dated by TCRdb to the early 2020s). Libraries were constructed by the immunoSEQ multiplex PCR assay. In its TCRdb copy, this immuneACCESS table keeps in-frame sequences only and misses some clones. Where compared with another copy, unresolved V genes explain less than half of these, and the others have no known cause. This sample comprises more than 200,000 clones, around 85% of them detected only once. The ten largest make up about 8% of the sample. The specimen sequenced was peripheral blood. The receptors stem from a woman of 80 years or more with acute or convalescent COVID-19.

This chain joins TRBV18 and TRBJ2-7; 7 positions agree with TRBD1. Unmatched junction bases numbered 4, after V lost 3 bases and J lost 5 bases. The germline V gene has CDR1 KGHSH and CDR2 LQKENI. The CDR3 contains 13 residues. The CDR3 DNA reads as TGTGCCAGCTCACCCTCCGGGACAGACGAGCAGTACTTC. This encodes CASSPSGTDEQYF.

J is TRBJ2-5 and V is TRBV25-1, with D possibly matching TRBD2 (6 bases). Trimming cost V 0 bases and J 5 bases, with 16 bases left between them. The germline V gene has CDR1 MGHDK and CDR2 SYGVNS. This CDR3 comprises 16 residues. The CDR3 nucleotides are TGTGCCAGCAGTGAATATTTTGGCGGGGTGGCGGAGACCCAGTACTTC. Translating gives CASSEYFGGVAETQYF.

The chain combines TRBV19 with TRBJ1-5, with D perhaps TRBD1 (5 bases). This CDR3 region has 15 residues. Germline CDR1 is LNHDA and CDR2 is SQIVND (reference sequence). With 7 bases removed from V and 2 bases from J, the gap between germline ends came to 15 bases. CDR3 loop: CASNNRRIGNQPQHF. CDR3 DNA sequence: TGTGCCAGTAACAACAGGAGAATCGGCAATCAGCCCCAGCATTTT.

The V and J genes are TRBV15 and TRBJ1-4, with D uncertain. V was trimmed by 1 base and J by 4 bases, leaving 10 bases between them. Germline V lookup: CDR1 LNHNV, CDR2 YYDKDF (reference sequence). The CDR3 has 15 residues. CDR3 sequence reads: CATSRVQAYNEKLFF. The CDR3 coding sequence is TGTGCCACCAGCAGAGTCCAGGCGTATAATGAAAAACTGTTTTTT.

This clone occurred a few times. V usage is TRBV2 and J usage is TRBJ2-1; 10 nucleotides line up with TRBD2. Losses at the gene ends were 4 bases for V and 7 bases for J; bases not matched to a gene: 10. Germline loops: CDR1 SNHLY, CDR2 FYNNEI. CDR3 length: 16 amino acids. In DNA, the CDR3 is TGTGCCAGCAGTGGGATGAGCGGGAGGGCCAGTAATGAGCAGTTCTTC. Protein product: CASSGMSGRASNEQFF.

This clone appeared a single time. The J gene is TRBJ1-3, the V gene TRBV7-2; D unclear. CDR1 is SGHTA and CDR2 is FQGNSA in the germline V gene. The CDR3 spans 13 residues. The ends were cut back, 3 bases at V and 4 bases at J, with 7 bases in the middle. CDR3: CASSFLRGNTIYF. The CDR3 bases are TGTGCCAGCAGCTTTTTGAGGGGAAACACCATATATTTT.

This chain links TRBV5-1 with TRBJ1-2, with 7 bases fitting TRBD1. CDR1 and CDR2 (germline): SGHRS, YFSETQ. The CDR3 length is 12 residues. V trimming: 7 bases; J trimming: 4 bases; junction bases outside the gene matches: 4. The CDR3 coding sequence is TGCGCCAGCCGGGACAGCTCCTATGGCTACACCTTC. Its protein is CASRDSSYGYTF.

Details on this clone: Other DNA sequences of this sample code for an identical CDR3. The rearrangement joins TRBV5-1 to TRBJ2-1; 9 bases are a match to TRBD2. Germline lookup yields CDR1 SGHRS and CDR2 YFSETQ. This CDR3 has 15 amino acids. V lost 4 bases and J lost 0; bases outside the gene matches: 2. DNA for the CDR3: TGCGCCAGCAGCAGTAGCGGGGGCTCCTACAATGAGCAGTTCTTC. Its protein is CASSSSGGSYNEQFF. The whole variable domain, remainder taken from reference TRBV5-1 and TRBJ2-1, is KAGVTQTPRYLIKTRGQQVTLSCSPISGHRSVSWYQQTPGQGLQFLFEYFSETQRNKGNFPGRFSGRQFSNSRSEMNVSTLELGDSALYLCASSSSGGSYNEQFFGPGTRLTVL.

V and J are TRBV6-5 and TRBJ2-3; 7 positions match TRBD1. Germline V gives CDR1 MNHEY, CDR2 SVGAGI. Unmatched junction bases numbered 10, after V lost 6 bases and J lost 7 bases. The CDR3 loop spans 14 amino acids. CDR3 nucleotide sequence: TGTGCCAGCAGGATAGGAAGGGGGCCGAATACGCAGTATTTT. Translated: CASRIGRGPNTQYF.

The CDR3 region has the DNA TGTGCCAGCAGTGAAAGGGGCGCAGGCAATCAGCCCCAGCATTTT. This encodes CASSERGAGNQPQHF. The V gene is TRBV6-1, the J gene TRBJ1-5, with D perhaps TRBD1 (5 bases). CDR1 MNHNS and CDR2 SASEGT come from the germline V gene. The CDR3 covers 15 residues. The germline V and J ends were trimmed by 2 bases and 2 bases, with 10 bases remaining between them.

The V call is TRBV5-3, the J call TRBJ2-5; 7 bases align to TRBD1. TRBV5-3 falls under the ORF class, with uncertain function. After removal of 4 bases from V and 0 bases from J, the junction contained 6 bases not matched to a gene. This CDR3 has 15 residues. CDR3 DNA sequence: TGTGCCAGAAGCCCGGGACAGCCGTACCAAGAGACCCAGTACTTC. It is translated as CARSPGQPYQETQYF.

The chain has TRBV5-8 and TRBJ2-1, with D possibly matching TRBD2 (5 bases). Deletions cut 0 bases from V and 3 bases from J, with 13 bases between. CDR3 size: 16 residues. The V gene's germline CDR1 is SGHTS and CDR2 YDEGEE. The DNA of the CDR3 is TGTGCCAGCAGCTTGGCCACGGGGAACCACTACAATGAGCAGTTCTTC. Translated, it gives CASSLATGNHYNEQFF.

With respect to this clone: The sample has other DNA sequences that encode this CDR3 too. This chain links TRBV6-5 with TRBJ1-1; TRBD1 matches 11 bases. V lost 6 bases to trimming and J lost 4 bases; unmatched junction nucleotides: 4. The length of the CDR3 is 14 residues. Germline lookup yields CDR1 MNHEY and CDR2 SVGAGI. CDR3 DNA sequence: TGTGCCAGCAGGGCAGGGACAGGGGGCACTGAAGCTTTCTTT. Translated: CASRAGTGGTEAFF.

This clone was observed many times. This chain's CDR3 is CASSSGQGSAEQYF. The DNA of the CDR3 is TGCGCCAGCAGCTCGGGACAGGGGTCGGCCGAGCAGTACTTC. The V call is TRBV5-1, the J call TRBJ2-7; 10 bases align to TRBD1. V trimming: 3 bases; J trimming: 6 bases; junction bases outside the gene matches: 6. The CDR3 is 14 amino acids. CDR1 is SGHRS, CDR2 YFSETQ, per germline.

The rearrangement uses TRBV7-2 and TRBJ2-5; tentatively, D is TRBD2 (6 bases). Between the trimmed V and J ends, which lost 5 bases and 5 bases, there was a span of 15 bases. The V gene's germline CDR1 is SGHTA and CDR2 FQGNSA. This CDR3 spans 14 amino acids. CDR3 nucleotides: TGTGCCAGCAGCATCCGGACTAACGGGGAGACCCAGTACTTC. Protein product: CASSIRTNGETQYF.

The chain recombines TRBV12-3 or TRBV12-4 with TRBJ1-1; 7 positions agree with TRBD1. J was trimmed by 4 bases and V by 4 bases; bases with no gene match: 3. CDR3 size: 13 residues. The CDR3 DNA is TGTGCCAGCAGTTCGTACAGGGGCACTGAAGCTTTCTTT. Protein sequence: CASSSYRGTEAFF.

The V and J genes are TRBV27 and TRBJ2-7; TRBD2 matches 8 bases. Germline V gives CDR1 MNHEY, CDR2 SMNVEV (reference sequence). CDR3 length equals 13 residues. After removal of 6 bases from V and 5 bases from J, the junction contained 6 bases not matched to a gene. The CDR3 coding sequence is TGTGCCAGCAGAGATAGCGGGACCCACGAGCAGTACTTC. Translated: CASRDSGTHEQYF.

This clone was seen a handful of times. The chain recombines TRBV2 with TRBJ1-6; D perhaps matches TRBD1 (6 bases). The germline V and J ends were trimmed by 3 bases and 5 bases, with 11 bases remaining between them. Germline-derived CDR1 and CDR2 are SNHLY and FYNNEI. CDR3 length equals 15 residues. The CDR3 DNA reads TGTGCCAGCAGTGAGGCGGGGGCGGATAATTCACCCCTCCACTTT. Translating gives CASSEAGADNSPLHF.

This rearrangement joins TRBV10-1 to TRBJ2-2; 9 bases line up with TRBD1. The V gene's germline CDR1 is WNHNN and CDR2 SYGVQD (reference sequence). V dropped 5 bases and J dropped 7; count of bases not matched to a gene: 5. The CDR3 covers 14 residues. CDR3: CASSYGTGHGELFF. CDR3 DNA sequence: TGCGCCAGCAGTTACGGGACAGGGCACGGGGAGCTGTTTTTT.

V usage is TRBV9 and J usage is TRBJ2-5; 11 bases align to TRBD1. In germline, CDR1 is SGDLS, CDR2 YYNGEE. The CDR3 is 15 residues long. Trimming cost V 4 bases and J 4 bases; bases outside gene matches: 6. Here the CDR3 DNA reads TGTGCCAGCAGCCTAATGGGACAGGGGGTAGAGACCCAGTACTTC. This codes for CASSLMGQGVETQYF. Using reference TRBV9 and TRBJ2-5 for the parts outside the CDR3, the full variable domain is DSGVTQTPKHLITATGQRVTLRCSPRSGDLSVYWYQQSLDQGLQFLIQYYNGEERAKGNILERFSAQQFPDLHSELNLSSLELGDSALYFCASSLMGQGVETQYFGPGTRLLVL.

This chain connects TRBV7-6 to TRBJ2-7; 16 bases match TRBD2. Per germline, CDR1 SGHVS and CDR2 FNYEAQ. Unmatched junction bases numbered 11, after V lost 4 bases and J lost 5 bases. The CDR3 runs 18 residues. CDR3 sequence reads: CASSSGTSGGAGIDEQYF. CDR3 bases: TGTGCCAGCAGCTCAGGGACTAGCGGGGGGGCTGGAATAGACGAGCAGTACTTC.

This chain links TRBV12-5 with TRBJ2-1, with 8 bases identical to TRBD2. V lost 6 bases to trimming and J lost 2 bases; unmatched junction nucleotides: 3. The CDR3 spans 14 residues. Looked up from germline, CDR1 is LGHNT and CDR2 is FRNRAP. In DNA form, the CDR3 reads TGTGCTAGTGGGCCGGGACTAGCCTACAATGAGCAGTTCTTC. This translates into CASGPGLAYNEQFF.

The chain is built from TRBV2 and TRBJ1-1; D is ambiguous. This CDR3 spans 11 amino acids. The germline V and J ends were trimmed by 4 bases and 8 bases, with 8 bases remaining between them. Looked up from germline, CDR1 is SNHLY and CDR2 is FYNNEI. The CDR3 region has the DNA TGTGCCAGCAGTGTTATGGGCGAAGCTTTCTTT. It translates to CASSVMGEAFF.

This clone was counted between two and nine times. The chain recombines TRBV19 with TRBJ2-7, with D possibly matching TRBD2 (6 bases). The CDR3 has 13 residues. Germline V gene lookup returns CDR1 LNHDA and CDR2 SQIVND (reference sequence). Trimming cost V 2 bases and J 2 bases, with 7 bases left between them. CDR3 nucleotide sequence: TGTGCCAGTAGTATAACGGGAGCCTACGAGCAGTACTTC. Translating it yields CASSITGAYEQYF.

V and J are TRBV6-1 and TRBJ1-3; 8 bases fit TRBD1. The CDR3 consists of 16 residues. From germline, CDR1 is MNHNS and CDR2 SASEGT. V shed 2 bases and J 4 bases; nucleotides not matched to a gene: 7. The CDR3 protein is CASSEPGGKGGNTIYF. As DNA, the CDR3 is TGTGCCAGCAGTGAACCAGGGGGCAAGGGGGGAAACACCATATATTTT.

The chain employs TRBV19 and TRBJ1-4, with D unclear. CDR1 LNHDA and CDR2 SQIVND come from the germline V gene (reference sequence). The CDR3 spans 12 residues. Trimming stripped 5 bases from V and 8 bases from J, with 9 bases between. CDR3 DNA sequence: TGTGCCAGTAGTGAGAGGGCGGAAAAACTGTTTTTT. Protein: CASSERAEKLFF.